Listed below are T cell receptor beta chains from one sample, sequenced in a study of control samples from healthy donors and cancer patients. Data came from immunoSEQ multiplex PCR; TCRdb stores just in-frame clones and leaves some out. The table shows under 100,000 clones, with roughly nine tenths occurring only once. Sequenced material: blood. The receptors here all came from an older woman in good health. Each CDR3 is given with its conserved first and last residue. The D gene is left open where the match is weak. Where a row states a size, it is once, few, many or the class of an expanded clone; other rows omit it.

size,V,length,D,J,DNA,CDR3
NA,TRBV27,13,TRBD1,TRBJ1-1,TGTGCCAGCGGCCCGGACAGGGCGACTGAAGCTTTCTTT,CASGPDRATEAFF
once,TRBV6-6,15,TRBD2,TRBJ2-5,TGTGCCAGCAGTCAGGGGACTAGCGGGAGAGAGACCCAGTACTTC,CASSQGTSGRETQYF
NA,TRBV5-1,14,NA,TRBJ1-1,TGCGCCAGCAGCTTGCTCGGGTTTGGCACTGAAGCTTTCTTT,CASSLLGFGTEAFF
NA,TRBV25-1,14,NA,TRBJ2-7,TGTGCCAGCAGTGATCGAGTAGCAACTTACGAGCAGTACTTC,CASSDRVATYEQYF
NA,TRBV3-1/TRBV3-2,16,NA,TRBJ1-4,TGTGCCAGCAGCCAACTGGGAGACGGGGGAAATGAAAAACTGTTTTTT,CASSQLGDGGNEKLFF
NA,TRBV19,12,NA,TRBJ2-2,TGTGCCAGTAGTTTCCTCACCGGGGAGCTGTTTTTT,CASSFLTGELFF
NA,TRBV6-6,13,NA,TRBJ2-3,TGTGCCAGCACCGGGAGAGGCACAGATACGCAGTATTTT,CASTGRGTDTQYF
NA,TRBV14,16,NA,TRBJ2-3,TGTGCCAGCAGCCAGAGACTATATGGGATCACAGATACGCAGTATTTT,CASSQRLYGITDTQYF
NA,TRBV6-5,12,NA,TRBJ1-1,TGTGCCAGCCGCCAAGGGAACACTGAAGCTTTCTTT,CASRQGNTEAFF
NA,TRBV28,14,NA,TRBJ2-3,TGTGCCAGCAGTCGGGACACCCCCGCAGATACGCAGTATTTT,CASSRDTPADTQYF
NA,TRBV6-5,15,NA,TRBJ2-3,TGTGCCAGCAGTTACGATGGGACTAGCACAGATACGCAGTATTTT,CASSYDGTSTDTQYF
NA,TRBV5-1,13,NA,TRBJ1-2,TGCGCCAGCAGGTTGACACTCACCTATGGCTACACCTTC,CASRLTLTYGYTF
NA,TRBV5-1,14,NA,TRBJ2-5,TGCGCCAGCAGCTTAGACACCTCCCAAGAGACCCAGTACTTC,CASSLDTSQETQYF
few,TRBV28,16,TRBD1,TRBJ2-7,TGTGCCAGCACCTCTCTCAGGACAGGCCGTACCTACGAGCAGTACTTC,CASTSLRTGRTYEQYF
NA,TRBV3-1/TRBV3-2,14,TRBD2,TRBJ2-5,TGTGCCAGCAGCCTGACTAGCAACCCGGAGACCCAGTACTTC,CASSLTSNPETQYF
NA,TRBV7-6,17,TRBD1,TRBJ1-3,TGTGCCAGCAGCTCGGGGAGGGGGCACTCCTCTGGAAACACCATATATTTT,CASSSGRGHSSGNTIYF
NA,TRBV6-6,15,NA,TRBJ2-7,TGTGCCAGCAGTTACTCGAAGGGACACGGCTACGAGCAGTACTTC,CASSYSKGHGYEQYF
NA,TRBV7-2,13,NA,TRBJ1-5,TGTGCCAGCAACTCCCAAGATGGGGGACCTCAGCATTTT,CASNSQDGGPQHF
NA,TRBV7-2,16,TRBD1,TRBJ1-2,TGTGCCAGCAGCTTAGTAGAGGGGCAGGGGGAGGGAGGCTACACCTTC,CASSLVEGQGEGGYTF
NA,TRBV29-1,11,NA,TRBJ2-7,TGCAGCGCGTCGACAGACTACGAGCAGTACTTC,CSASTDYEQYF
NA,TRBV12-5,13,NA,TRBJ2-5,TGTGCTAGTGGCTCCGGGATAGTAGAGACCCAGTACTTC,CASGSGIVETQYF
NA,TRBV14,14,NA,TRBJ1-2,TGTGCCAGCAGGAGCCAGCTTACTGGAGATGGCTACACCTTC,CASRSQLTGDGYTF
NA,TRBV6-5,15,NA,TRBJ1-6,TGTGCCAGCAGAACAGGGAAGAACGCCTTATCACCCCTCCACTTT,CASRTGKNALSPLHF
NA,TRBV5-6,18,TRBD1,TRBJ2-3,TGTGCCAGCAGCTTGGGGATAGGTGGGGACAGTAGCACAGATACGCAGTATTTT,CASSLGIGGDSSTDTQYF
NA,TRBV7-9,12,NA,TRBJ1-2,TGTGCCAGCAGCTCTAACCAAAGGGATCGCACCTTC,CASSSNQRDRTF
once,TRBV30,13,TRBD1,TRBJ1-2,TGTGCCTGGGGTTTGACAGGGAGTGCGGGCTACACCTTC,CAWGLTGSAGYTF
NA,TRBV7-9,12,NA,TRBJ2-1,TGTGCCAGCAGCTGGGATAACAATGAGCAGTTCTTC,CASSWDNNEQFF
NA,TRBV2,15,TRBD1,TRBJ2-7,TGTGCCAGCAGTCCCGGGACAGGGGGCGCGTCCGAGCAGTACTTC,CASSPGTGGASEQYF
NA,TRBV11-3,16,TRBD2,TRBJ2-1,TGTGCCAGCAGCTTAGAACTAGCGGGACGATCCAATGAGCAGTTCTTC,CASSLELAGRSNEQFF
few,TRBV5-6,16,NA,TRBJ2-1,TGTGCCAGCAGCCAACTGACACTCAGCTCCTACAATGAGCAGTTCTTC,CASSQLTLSSYNEQFF
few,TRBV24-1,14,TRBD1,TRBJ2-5,TGTGCCACCAGTGAAGGACAGGCCCAAGAGACCCAGTACTTC,CATSEGQAQETQYF
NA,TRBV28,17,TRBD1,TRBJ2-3,TGTGCCAGCAGTACTCGACCGGGACAGGCAAGCGCAGATACGCAGTATTTT,CASSTRPGQASADTQYF
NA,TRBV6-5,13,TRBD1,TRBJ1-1,TGTGCCAGCAGTCCTACGTTACAGGGGAAAGCTTTCTTT,CASSPTLQGKAFF
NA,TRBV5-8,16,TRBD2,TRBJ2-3,TGTGCCAGCAGCTTACCTCGAGCGGGGGGCACAGATACGCAGTATTTT,CASSLPRAGGTDTQYF
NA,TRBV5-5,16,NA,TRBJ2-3,TGTGCCAGCAGCCCAATTCGGACACTGAGCACAGATACGCAGTATTTT,CASSPIRTLSTDTQYF
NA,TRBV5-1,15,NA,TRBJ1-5,TGCGCCAGCAGCTTGGCCGGGGTGGGCAATCAGCCCCAGCATTTT,CASSLAGVGNQPQHF
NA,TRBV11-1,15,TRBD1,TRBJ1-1,TGTGCCAGCAGCTTAGGAGACAGGGCTTCTCTAGAAGCTTTCTTT,CASSLGDRASLEAFF
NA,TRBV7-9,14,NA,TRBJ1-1,TGTGCCAGCAGCTTAGACAAAGGTATCCCGAAAGCTTTCTTT,CASSLDKGIPKAFF
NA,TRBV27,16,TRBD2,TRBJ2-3,TGTGCCAGCAGAACCTTGACTAGCGGGAGTTCGGATACGCAGTATTTT,CASRTLTSGSSDTQYF
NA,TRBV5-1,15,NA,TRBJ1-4,TGCGCCAGCAGCTTGCCGGGGGCGACTAATGAAAAACTGTTTTTT,CASSLPGATNEKLFF